One and the same sample provided the 20 T cell receptor beta chains below, sequenced in a study of PD-1 blockade in classical Hodgkin lymphoma. Clones were read by immunoSEQ multiplex PCR, and TCRdb kept only the in-frame ones, dropping some. The repertoire holds tens of thousands of clones, with approximately 80% as singletons. Time point in this sample: cycle 4 day 1 (C4D1), after about 6 weeks of nivolumab. Each patient's relapse followed autologous stem cell transplantation, and brentuximab vedotin exposure varied. The material sequenced was peripheral blood mononuclear cells (PBMCs), taken before the fourth cycle of nivolumab. Receptors were obtained from a human donor with classical Hodgkin lymphoma.

This chain links TRBV18 with TRBJ2-7; 10 bases agree with TRBD2. The length of the CDR3 is 16 residues. From germline, CDR1 is KGHSH and CDR2 LQKENI. After removal of 6 bases from V and 0 bases from J, the junction contained 8 bases not matched to a gene. The CDR3 DNA reads as TGTGCCAGCTCCCCTACTAGCGGGACGCGCTCCTACGAGCAGTACTTC. Residues: CASSPTSGTRSYEQYF.

This clone was observed a single time. The chain joins TRBV4-1 to TRBJ2-7; 9 bases are shared with TRBD1. Per germline, CDR1 MGHRA and CDR2 YSYEKL. After removal of 5 bases from V and 1 base from J, the junction contained 6 bases not matched to a gene. The CDR3 is 15 residues long. CDR3 region: CASSARGTGSYEQYF. CDR3 sequence (DNA): TGCGCCAGCAGCGCAAGAGGGACAGGGTCCTACGAGCAGTACTTC.

This clone was seen just once. V usage is TRBV12-5 and J usage is TRBJ1-1; 7 bases are a match to TRBD1. This CDR3 is built from 14 residues. Per germline, CDR1 LGHNT and CDR2 FRNRAP. V shed 2 bases, J shed 5 bases, and the junction held 5 bases outside the gene matches. The CDR3 is CASGLTPGGTEAFF. CDR3 nucleotide sequence: TGTGCTAGTGGTTTGACCCCAGGGGGTACTGAAGCTTTCTTT. The entire variable domain, with the rest obtained from reference TRBV12-5 and TRBJ1-1, is as follows: DARVTQTPRHKVTEMGQEVTMRCQPILGHNTVFWYRQTMMQGLELLAYFRNRAPLDDSGMPKDRFSAEMPDATLATLKIQPSEPRDSAVYFCASGLTPGGTEAFFGQGTRLTVV.

The V gene is TRBV4-2, the J gene TRBJ1-2; possibly TRBD1 for D (5 bases). Germline CDR1 and CDR2: LGHNA and YNFKEQ. Trimming cost V 4 bases and J 8 bases, with 17 bases left between them. The CDR3 length is 14 residues. CDR3: CASSPTPGLGGYTF. The DNA for the CDR3 is TGTGCCAGCAGCCCCACCCCGGGACTCGGGGGCTACACCTTC.

V gene TRBV7-3 combines with J gene TRBJ2-5, with TRBD1 matching over 8 bases. The CDR3 is 15 residues long. The V gene end was trimmed by 5 bases and the J gene end by 5 bases; junction bases not matched to a gene: 10. Germline-derived CDR1 and CDR2 are SGHTA and FQGTGA. CDR3 DNA sequence: TGTGCCAGCAGCCCAACAGGGACAGGCGGGGAGACCCAGTACTTC. It yields the protein CASSPTGTGGETQYF.

The chain is built from TRBV19 and TRBJ2-2; D remains ambiguous. Trimming shortened V by 3 bases and J by 7 bases, and 9 bases separated the two germline ends. This CDR3 has 13 residues. Germline CDR1 is LNHDA and CDR2 is SQIVND (reference sequence). This chain's CDR3 is CASSIGGLGELFF. The CDR3 DNA sequence: TGTGCCAGTAGTATTGGCGGTCTCGGGGAGCTGTTTTTT.

V usage is TRBV11-3 and J usage is TRBJ2-2; tentative D call: TRBD1 (6 bases). The CDR3 runs to 14 residues. CDR1 and CDR2 from the germline V gene are SGHNT and YENEEA. V was trimmed by 9 bases and J by 0 bases, leaving 11 bases between them. The CDR3 sequence is CASGQSSNTGELFF. CDR3 nucleotide sequence: TGTGCCAGTGGACAGTCCTCGAACACCGGGGAGCTGTTTTTT.

This clone was recorded only once. This chain uses TRBV19 with TRBJ2-1; tentative D call: TRBD2 (6 bases). Germline CDR1 LNHDA, CDR2 SQIVND (reference sequence). This CDR3 has 16 residues. V lost 3 bases, J lost 5 bases, and 17 bases lay in between. The CDR3 loop reads CASSIAGTPTNNEQFF. The CDR3 DNA is TGTGCCAGTAGTATCGCCGGGACTCCAACCAACAATGAGCAGTTCTTC.

V usage is TRBV19 and J usage is TRBJ2-6; 9 bases are a match to TRBD1. Germline CDR1 LNHDA, CDR2 SQIVND (reference sequence). The V gene end was trimmed by 6 bases and the J gene end by 3 bases; junction bases not matched to a gene: 9. The CDR3 covers 17 residues. CDR3 nucleotide sequence: TGTGCCAGTAGACCAAACACAGGGGGCGGTGGGGCCAACGTCCTGACTTTC. Translation: CASRPNTGGGGANVLTF. The full variable domain, in which reference TRBV19 and TRBJ2-6 provide the parts outside the CDR3, is DGGITQSPKYLFRKEGQNVTLSCEQNLNHDAMYWYRQDPGQGLRLIYYSQIVNDFQKGDIAEGYSVSREKKESFPLTVTSAQKNPTAFYLCASRPNTGGGGANVLTFGAGSRLTVL.

The chain has TRBV11-2 and TRBJ2-5, with D uncertain. The CDR3 runs 14 residues. Germline-derived CDR1 and CDR2 are SGHAT and FQNNGV. With 4 bases removed from V and 2 bases from J, the gap between germline ends came to 11 bases. This CDR3 is CASSSWFRQETQYF. For the CDR3, the DNA is TGTGCCAGCAGCTCGTGGTTTCGACAAGAGACCCAGTACTTC.

This clone was picked up a small number of times. J is TRBJ2-7 and V is TRBV10-3; TRBD2 aligns across 8 bases. Germline V gene lookup returns CDR1 ENHRY and CDR2 SYGVKD. Trimming took 10 bases from V and 6 from J; bases not matched to a gene: 5. This CDR3 has 11 residues. The CDR3: CATGLVGEQYF. In DNA form, the CDR3 reads TGTGCCACGGGACTAGTAGGCGAGCAGTACTTC.

The V call is TRBV27, the J call TRBJ2-5; D ambiguous. This CDR3 spans 14 amino acids. V lost 2 bases and J lost 4, with 11 bases in between. Germline CDR1 reads MNHEY; CDR2 reads SMNVEV (reference sequence). CDR3: CASSLVRTRETQYF. For the CDR3, the DNA is TGTGCCAGCAGTTTAGTCAGAACACGAGAGACCCAGTACTTC.

V and J are TRBV30 and TRBJ1-4; D unresolved. This CDR3 has 13 residues. The germline V and J ends were trimmed by 7 bases and 0 bases, with 9 bases remaining between them. Germline V gene lookup returns CDR1 GTSNPN and CDR2 SVGIG (reference sequence). The CDR3 nucleotides read TGTGCCTCCCTAAGGGCAACTAATGAAAAACTGTTTTTT. This sequence encodes CASLRATNEKLFF. Drawing the rest from reference TRBV30 and TRBJ1-4, the complete variable domain is SQTIHQWPATLVQPVGSPLSLECTVEGTSNPNLYWYRQAAGRGLQLLFYSVGIGQISSEVPQNLSASRPQDRQFILSSKKLLLSDSGFYLCASLRATNEKLFFGSGTQLSVL.

In this sample, this clone turned up once. The CDR3 region has the DNA TGCGCCAGCAGCCAAGATCAGGGCAGGGTGGGGGAAAAACTGTTTTTT. Translation gives CASSQDQGRVGEKLFF. The rearrangement links TRBV4-3 to TRBJ1-4, with a weak D call TRBD1 (5 bases). The CDR3 is 16 residues long. Germline CDR1 and CDR2: LGHNA and YSLEER. Trimming removed 0 bases at V and 8 bases at J, with 16 bases between.

The rearrangement links TRBV28 to TRBJ1-2; D call uncertain. The CDR3 sequence is 13 residues long. V was pared by 7 bases and J by 4 bases, with 13 bases between. Germline V lookup: CDR1 MDHEN, CDR2 SYDVKM. The chain's CDR3 is CASNPSPIYGYTF. The CDR3 coding sequence is TGTGCCAGCAACCCTTCACCCATCTATGGCTACACCTTC.

The chain uses TRBV7-6 and TRBJ2-2; either TRBD1 or TRBD2 may supply D (5 bases each). There are 15 residues in the CDR3. CDR1 and CDR2 (germline): SGHVS, FNYEAQ. V dropped 2 bases and J dropped 2 bases, with 9 bases sitting between them. The CDR3 region is CASSLLGTNTGELFF. The CDR3 DNA reads TGTGCCAGCAGCTTACTCGGGACCAACACCGGGGAGCTGTTTTTT.

The chain employs TRBV11-2 and TRBJ1-1; D is unclear. CDR1 SGHAT and CDR2 FQNNGV come from the germline V gene. The CDR3 length is 14 residues. The V end was cut by 3 bases, the J end by 4 bases, with 12 bases between. The chain's CDR3 is CASSFSESVTEAFF. The DNA for the CDR3 is TGTGCCAGCAGCTTTTCTGAGTCAGTCACTGAAGCTTTCTTT.

The rearrangement uses TRBV6-4 and TRBJ2-5; 8 nucleotides align to TRBD1. The CDR3 is made up of 14 amino acids. The germline V gene encodes CDR1 MRHNA and CDR2 SNTAGT. V lost 8 bases, J lost 4 bases, and 9 bases stayed unmatched. The CDR3 spells CASGRSDRAETQYF. The CDR3 DNA sequence: TGTGCCAGCGGTCGTTCGGACAGGGCAGAGACCCAGTACTTC.

V and J are TRBV20-1 and TRBJ1-3; 9 nucleotides line up with TRBD1. The junction had 0 bases not matched to a gene; V was cut back by 5 bases and J by 7 bases. The CDR3 is 11 residues long. Germline lookup yields CDR1 DFQATT and CDR2 SNEGSKA (reference sequence). As DNA, the CDR3 is TGCAGTGCTGACAGGGGGAACACCATATATTTT. Protein product: CSADRGNTIYF.

This clone was recorded only once. V gene TRBV6-5 combines with J gene TRBJ2-7, with 7 bases fitting TRBD1. The J segment lost 3 bases and the V segment lost 7 bases, leaving 3 bases of the junction unmatched. This CDR3 comprises 12 residues. Germline V gene data show CDR1 as MNHEY and CDR2 as SVGAGI. The CDR3 spells CASIGTVYEQYF. Written as DNA, the CDR3 is TGTGCCAGCATCGGGACAGTCTACGAGCAGTACTTC.